This T cell receptor (beta chain) was profiled in a study of blood T cell repertoires in COVID-19. Study-level information: Specimens from acute and convalescent COVID-19 originated in the United States, Italy and Spain. PBMCs, B-cell-depleted T cells, or T cells were the source of the cDNA or gDNA that made up the material.

Original data processing: Reference gene primer amplification yielded estimated nucleated cell counts. The method was immunoSEQ multiplex PCR; TCRdb's version includes in-frame clones alone and lacks a portion of them. V and J calls and clone size are as listed in that table; D and trimming were resolved from the DNA. The table lists some 280,000 clones, around 89% of them singletons. Germline V lookup: CDR1 MRHNA, CDR2 SNTAGT. V lost 2 bases and J lost 0, with 8 bases in between. The CDR3 spans 15 residues. The sequencing sample was made of peripheral blood. The sequence was obtained from a woman aged 55-70 years with acute or convalescent COVID-19. The chain has TRBV6-4 and TRBJ2-1; D gene ambiguous. The CDR3 sequence: CASSDGLSSYNEQFF. The DNA for the CDR3 is TGTGCCAGCAGTGACGGGCTCAGCTCCTACAATGAGCAGTTCTTC.